This TCR beta chain came from a study of T cells in women clearing cervical HPV infection. Germline trimming cut 6 bases from V and 9 bases from J; bases unmatched to any gene: 15. The CDR3 covers 15 residues. From germline, CDR1 is DFQATT and CDR2 SNEGSKA (reference sequence). A word on this clone: Coverage ceases 3 residues before the CDR3 finishes, and the germline J gene fills in the end.

The data were produced by immunoSEQ multiplex PCR, yet TCRdb's version contains in-frame clones alone and is incomplete. The listing contains approximately 18,000 clones. Sequenced: blood buffy coat. The sequence was collected from a woman between 18 and 70 years old with a cervical HPV16 infection that either progressed to CIN3+ or cleared (not recorded which). The chain uses TRBV20-1 and TRBJ2-1; 9 nucleotides line up with TRBD1. The CDR3 sequence is CSAHPGTGTFSEQFF. The part of the CDR3 DNA that was read is TGCAGTGCCCATCCAGGGACAGGGACGTTTAGTGAG.